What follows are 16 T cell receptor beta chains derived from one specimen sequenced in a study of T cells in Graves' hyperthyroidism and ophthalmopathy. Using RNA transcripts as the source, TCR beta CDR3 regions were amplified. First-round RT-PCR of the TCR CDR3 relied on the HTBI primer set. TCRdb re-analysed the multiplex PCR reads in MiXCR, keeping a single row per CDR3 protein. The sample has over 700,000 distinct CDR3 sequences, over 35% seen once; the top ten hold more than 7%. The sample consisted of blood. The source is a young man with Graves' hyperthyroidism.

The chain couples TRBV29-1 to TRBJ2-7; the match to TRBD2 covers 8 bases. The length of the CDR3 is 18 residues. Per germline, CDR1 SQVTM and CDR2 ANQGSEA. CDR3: CSARAGDSSAASSYEQYF. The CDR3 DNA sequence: TGCAGTGCTAGAGCGGGAGACAGTAGCGCAGCCAGCTCCTACGAGCAGTACTTC.

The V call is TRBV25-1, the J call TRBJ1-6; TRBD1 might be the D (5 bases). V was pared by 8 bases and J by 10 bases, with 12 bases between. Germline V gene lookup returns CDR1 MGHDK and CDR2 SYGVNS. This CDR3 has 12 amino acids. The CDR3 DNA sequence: TGTGCCAGCTTCCGGCAGGGATCACCCCTCCACTTT. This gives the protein CASFRQGSPLHF.

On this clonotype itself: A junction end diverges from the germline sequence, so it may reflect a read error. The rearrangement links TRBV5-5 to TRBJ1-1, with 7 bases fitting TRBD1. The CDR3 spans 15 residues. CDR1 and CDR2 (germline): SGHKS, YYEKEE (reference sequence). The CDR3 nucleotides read TGCGCCAGCAGCCAAGGGGAAGGACAGGTCCCTGAAGCTTTCTTT. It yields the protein CASSQGEGQVPEAFF.

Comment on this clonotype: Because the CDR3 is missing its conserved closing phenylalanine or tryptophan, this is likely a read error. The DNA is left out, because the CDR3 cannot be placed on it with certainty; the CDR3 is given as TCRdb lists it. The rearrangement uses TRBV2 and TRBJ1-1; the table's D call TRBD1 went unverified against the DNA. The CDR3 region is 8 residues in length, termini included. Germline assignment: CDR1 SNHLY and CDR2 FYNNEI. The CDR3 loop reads CACLDQGG.

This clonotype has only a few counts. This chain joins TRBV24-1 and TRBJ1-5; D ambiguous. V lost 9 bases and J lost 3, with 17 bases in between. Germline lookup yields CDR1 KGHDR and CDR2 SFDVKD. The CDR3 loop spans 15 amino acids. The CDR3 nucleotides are TGTGCCACCGGATCCCCCGGACGGAACAATCAGCCCCAGCATTTT. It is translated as CATGSPGRNNQPQHF.

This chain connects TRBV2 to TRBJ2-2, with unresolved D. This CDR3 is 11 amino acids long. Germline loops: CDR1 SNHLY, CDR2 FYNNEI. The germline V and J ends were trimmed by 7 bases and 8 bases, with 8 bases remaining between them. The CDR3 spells CASTQEGELFF. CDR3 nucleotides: TGTGCCAGCACCCAAGAGGGGGAGCTGTTTTTT.

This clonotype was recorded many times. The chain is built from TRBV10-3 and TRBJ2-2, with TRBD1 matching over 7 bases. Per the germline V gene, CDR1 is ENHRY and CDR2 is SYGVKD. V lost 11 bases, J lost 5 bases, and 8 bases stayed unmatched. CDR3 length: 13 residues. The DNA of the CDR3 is TGTGCCGTCCGACAGGGTGGGACCGGGGAGCTGTTTTTT. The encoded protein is CAVRQGGTGELFF.

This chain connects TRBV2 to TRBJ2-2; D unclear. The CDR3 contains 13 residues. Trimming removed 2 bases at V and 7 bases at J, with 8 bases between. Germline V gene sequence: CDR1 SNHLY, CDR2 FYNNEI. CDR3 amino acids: CASSERYDGELFF. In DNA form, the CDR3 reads TGTGCCAGCAGTGAACGGTACGACGGGGAGCTGTTTTTT.

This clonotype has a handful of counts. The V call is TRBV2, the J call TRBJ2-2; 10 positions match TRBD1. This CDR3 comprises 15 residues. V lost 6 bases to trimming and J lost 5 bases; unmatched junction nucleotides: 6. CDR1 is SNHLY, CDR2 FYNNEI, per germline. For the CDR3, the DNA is TGTGCCAGCAGCGTCCGGGACAGGGGAACCGGGGAGCTGTTTTTT. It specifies CASSVRDRGTGELFF.

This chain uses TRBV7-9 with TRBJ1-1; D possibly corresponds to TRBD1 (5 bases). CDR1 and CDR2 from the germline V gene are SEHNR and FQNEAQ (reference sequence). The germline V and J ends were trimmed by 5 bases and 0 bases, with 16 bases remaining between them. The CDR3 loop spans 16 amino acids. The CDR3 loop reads CASSPSGIGVNTEAFF. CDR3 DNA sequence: TGTGCCAGCAGCCCCTCGGGGATAGGGGTGAACACTGAAGCTTTCTTT.

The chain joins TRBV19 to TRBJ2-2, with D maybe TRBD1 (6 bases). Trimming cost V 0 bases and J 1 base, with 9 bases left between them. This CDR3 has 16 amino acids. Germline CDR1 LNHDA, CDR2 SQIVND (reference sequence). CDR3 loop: CASSIETGLNTGELFF. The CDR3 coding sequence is TGTGCCAGTAGTATAGAAACAGGGCTGAACACCGGGGAGCTGTTTTTT.

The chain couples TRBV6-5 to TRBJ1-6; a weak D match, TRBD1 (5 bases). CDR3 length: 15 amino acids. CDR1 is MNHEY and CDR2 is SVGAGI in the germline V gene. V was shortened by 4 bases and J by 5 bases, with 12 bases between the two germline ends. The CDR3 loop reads CASSSGRIDNSPLHF. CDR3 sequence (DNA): TGTGCCAGCAGTTCAGGGCGAATCGATAATTCACCCCTCCACTTT.

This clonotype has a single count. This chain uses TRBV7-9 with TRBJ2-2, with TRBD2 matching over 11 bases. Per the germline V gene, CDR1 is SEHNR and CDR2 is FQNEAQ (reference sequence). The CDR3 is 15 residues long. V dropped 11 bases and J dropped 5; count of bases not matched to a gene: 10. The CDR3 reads CAGILAGAWTGELFF. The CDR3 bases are TGTGCCGGCATACTAGCGGGAGCTTGGACCGGGGAGCTGTTTTTT.

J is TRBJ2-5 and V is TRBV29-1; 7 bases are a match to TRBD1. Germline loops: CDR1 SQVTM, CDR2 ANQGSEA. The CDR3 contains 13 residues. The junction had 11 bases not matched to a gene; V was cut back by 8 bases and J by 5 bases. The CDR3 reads CSTWAGGDETQYF. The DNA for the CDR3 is TGCAGCACGTGGGCAGGGGGTGATGAGACCCAGTACTTC. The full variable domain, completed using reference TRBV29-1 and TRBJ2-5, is SAVISQKPSRDICQRGTSLTIQCQVDSQVTMMFWYRQQPGQSLTLIATANQGSEATYESGFVIDKFPISRPNLTFSTLTVSNMSPEDSSIYLCSTWAGGDETQYFGPGTRLLVL.

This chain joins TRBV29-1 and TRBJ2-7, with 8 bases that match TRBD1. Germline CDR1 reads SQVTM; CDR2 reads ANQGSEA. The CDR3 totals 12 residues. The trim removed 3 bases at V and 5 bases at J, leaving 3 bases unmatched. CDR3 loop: CSVEDRVHEQYF. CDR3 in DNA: TGCAGCGTTGAGGACAGGGTGCACGAGCAGTACTTC.

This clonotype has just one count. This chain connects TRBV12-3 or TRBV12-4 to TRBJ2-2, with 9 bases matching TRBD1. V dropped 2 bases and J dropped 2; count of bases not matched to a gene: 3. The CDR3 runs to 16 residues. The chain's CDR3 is CASSLWDRANTGELFF. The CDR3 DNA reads TGTGCCAGCAGTTTATGGGACAGGGCCAACACCGGGGAGCTGTTTTTT.